This T cell receptor beta chain was observed in a study of T cell responses to AZD1222 COVID-19 vaccine. Across the whole study: Samples with a second dose at about 4 or about 12 weeks were pooled together. Findings and limits, study-wide: The donor group comprised mostly white British people and more females; the analysis possibly underestimated clonal diversity. Researchers took repertoire samples only after the peak T cell response had come. Vaccine-related CD4 TCRs covered spike, predominating at 160-218 and 743-854.

TCRdb's copy holds only in-frame clones and misses some; the assay was immunoSEQ multiplex PCR. This table has around 97,000 clones, roughly 89% appearing once. On this clone itself: Its target is unknown.

The V gene's germline CDR1 is MNHEY and CDR2 SVGEGT. V was cut by 2 bases and J by 10 bases, with 20 bases left in between. The CDR3 totals 15 residues. The TCR originated in an adult in good health. Sequenced here: peripheral blood, sampled on day 0 of AZD1222 vaccination. This rearrangement joins TRBV6-2 or TRBV6-3 to TRBJ1-1, with TRBD1 as a possible D gene (5 bases). The DNA of the CDR3 is TGTGCCAGCAGTTACCAGTGGGGCAGTCGTACGGGAGCTTTCTTT. Its translation: CASSYQWGSRTGAFF.